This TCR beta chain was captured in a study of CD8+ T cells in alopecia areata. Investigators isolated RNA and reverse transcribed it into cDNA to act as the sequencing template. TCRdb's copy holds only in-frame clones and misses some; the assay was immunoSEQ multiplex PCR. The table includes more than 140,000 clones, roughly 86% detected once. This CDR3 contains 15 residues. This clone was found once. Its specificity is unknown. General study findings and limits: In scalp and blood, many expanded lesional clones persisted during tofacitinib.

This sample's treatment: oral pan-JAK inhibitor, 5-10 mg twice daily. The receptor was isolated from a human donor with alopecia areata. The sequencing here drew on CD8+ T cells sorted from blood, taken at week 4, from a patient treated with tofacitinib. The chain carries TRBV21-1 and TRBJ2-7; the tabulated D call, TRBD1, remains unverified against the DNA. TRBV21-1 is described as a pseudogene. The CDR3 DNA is TGTGCCAGCAGCAGACGGGACATCGGTTCCTACGAGCAGTACTTC. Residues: CASSRRDIGSYEQYF.